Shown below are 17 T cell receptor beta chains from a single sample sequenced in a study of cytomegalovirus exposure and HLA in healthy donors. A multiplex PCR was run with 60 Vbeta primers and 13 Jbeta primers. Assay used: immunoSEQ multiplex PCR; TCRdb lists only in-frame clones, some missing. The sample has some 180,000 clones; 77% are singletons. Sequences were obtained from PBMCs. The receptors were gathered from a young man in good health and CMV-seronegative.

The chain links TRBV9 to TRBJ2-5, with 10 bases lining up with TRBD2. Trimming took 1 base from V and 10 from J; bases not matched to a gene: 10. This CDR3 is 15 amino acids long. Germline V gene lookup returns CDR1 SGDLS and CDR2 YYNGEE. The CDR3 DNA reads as TGTGCCAGCAGCGTATCTAGCGGGAGTGGCTCCGACCAGTACTTC. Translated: CASSVSSGSGSDQYF.

CDR3: CASSHFGGTEAFF. Written as DNA, the CDR3 is TGTGCCAGCAGCCATTTTGGAGGCACTGAAGCTTTCTTT. The chain joins TRBV14 to TRBJ1-1; D call uncertain. CDR1 is SGHDN, CDR2 FVKESK, per germline. Trimming took off 3 bases at V and 4 bases at J, with 9 bases between the two ends. The CDR3 contains 13 residues.

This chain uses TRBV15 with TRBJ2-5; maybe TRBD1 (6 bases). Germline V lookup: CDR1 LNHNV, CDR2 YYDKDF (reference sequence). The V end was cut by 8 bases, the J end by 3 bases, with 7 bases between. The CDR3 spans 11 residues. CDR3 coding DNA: TGTGCCACCGGACAGAAAGAGACCCAGTACTTC. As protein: CATGQKETQYF.

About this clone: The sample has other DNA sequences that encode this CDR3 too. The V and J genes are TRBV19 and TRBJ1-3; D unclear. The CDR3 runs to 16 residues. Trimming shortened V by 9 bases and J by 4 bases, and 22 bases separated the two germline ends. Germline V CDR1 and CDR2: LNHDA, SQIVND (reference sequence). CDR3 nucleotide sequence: TGTGCCAGCACCGCGAGGTCGGGTTCTCCCGGAAACACCATATATTTT. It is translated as CASTARSGSPGNTIYF.

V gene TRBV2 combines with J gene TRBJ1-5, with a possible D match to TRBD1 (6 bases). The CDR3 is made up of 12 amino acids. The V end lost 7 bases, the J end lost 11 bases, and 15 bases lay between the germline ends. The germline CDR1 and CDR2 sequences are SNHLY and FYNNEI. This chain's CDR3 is CASNRVQGAQHF. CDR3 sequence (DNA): TGTGCCAGCAACAGGGTGCAAGGGGCCCAGCATTTT. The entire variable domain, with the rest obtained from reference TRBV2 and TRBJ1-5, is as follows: EPEVTQTPSHQVTQMGQEVILRCVPISNHLYFYWYRQILGQKVEFLVSFYNNEISEKSEIFDDQFSVERPDGSNFTLKIRSTKLEDSAMYFCASNRVQGAQHFGDGTRLSIL.

As DNA, the CDR3 is TGTGCCAGCAGTTACTACACAGGCCCACCCGGCTACGAGCAGTACTTC. Encoded protein: CASSYYTGPPGYEQYF. The gene calls are TRBV6-5 and TRBJ2-7; D may be TRBD1 (5 bases). V gave up 1 base and J gave up 3 bases, with 16 bases separating them. Germline V gene lookup returns CDR1 MNHEY and CDR2 SVGAGI. The CDR3 is 16 amino acids.

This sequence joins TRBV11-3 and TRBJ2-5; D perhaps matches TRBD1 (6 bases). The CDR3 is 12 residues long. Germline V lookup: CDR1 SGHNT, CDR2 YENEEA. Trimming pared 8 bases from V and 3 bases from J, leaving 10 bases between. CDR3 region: CASSAGEETQYF. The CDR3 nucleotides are TGTGCCAGCTCGGCAGGGGAAGAGACCCAGTACTTC.

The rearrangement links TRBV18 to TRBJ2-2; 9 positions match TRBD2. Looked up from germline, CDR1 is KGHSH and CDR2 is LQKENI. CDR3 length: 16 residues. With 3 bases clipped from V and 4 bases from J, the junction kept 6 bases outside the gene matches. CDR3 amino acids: CASSPLTSGGTGELFF. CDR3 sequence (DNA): TGTGCCAGCTCACCCTTGACTAGCGGAGGCACCGGGGAGCTGTTTTTT.

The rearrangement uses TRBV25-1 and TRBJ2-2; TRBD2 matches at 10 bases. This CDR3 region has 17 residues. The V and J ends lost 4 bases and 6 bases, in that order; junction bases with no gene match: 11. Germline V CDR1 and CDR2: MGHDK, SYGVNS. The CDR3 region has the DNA TGTGCCAGCAGTGGGATCCTTAGCGGGAGGTCGGCCGGGGAGCTGTTTTTT. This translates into CASSGILSGRSAGELFF.

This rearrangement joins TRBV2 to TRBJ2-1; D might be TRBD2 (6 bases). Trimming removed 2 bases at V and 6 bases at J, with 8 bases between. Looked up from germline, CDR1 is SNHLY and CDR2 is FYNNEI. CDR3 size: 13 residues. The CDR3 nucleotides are TGTGCCAGCAGTGAAACTAGCATCAATGAGCAGTTCTTC. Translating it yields CASSETSINEQFF.

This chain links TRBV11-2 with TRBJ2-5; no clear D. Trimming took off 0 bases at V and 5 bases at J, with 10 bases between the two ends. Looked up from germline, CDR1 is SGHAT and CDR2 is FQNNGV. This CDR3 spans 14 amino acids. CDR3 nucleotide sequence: TGTGCCAGCAGCTTAGAACCGGGTGCGGAGACCCAGTACTTC. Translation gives CASSLEPGAETQYF.

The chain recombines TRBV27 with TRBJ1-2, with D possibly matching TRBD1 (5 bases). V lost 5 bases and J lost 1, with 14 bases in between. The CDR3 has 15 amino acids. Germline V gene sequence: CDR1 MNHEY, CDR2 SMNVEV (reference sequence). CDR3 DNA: TGTGCCAGCAGTCTTCACCGGGGGAATAACTATGGCTACACCTTC. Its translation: CASSLHRGNNYGYTF.

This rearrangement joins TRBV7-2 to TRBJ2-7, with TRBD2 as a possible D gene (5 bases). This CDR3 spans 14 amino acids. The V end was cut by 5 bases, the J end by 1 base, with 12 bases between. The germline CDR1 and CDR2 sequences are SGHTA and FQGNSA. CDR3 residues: CASSAGPASYEQYF. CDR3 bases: TGTGCCAGCAGCGCGGGCCCTGCTTCCTACGAGCAGTACTTC. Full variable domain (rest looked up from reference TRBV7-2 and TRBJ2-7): GAGVSQSPSNKVTEKGKDVELRCDPISGHTALYWYRQSLGQGLEFLIYFQGNSAPDKSGLPSDRFSAERTGGSVSTLTIQRTQQEDSAVYLCASSAGPASYEQYFGPGTRLTVT.

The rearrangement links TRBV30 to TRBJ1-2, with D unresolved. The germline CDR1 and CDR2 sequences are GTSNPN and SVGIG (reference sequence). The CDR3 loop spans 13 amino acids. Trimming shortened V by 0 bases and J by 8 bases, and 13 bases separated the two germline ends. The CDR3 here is CAWSVATSGGYTF. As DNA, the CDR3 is TGTGCCTGGAGTGTAGCGACCTCCGGGGGCTACACCTTC.

The CDR3 sequence is CASSTRVLSQPQHF. As DNA, the CDR3 is TGTGCCAGCAGCACCAGGGTTTTAAGTCAGCCCCAGCATTTT. The chain employs TRBV2 and TRBJ1-5, with D tentatively TRBD1 (5 bases). The CDR3 is made up of 14 amino acids. Deletions cut 6 bases from V and 6 bases from J, with 15 bases between. Germline V lookup: CDR1 SNHLY, CDR2 FYNNEI.

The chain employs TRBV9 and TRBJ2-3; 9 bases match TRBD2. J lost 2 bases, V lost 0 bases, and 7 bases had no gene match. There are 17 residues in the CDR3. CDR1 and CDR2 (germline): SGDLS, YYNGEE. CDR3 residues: CASSVGRSGGYTDTQYF. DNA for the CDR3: TGTGCCAGCAGCGTAGGTCGGAGCGGGGGGTACACAGATACGCAGTATTTT. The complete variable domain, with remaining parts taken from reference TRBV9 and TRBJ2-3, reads DSGVTQTPKHLITATGQRVTLRCSPRSGDLSVYWYQQSLDQGLQFLIQYYNGEERAKGNILERFSAQQFPDLHSELNLSSLELGDSALYFCASSVGRSGGYTDTQYFGPGTRLTVL.

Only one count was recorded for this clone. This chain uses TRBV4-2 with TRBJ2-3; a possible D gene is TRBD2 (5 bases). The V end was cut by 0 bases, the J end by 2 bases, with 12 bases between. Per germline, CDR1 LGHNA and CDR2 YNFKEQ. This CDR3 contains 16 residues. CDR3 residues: CASSQDRSGFTDTQYF. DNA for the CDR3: TGTGCCAGCAGCCAAGATAGGAGCGGATTCACAGATACGCAGTATTTT.